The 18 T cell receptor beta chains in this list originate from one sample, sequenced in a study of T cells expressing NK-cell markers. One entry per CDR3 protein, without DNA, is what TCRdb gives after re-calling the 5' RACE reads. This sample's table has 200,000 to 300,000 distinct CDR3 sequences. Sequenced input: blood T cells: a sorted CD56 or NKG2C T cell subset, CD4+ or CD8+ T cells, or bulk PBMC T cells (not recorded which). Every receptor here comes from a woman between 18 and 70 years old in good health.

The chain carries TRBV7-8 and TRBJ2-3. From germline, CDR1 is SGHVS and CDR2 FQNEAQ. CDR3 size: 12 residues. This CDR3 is CASSLALNAQYF. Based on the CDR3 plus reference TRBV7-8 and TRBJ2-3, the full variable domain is GAGVSQSPRYKVAKRGQDVALRCDPISGHVSLFWYQQALGQGPEFLTYFQNEAQLDKSGLPSDRFFAERPEGSVSTLKIQRTQQEDSAVYLCASSLALNAQYFGPGTRLTVL.

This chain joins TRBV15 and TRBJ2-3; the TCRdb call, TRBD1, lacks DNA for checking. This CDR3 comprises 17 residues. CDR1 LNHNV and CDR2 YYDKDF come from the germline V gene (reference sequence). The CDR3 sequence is CATSRAPGVRATDTQYF. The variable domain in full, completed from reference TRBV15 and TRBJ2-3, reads DAMVIQNPRYQVTQFGKPVTLSCSQTLNHNVMYWYQQKSSQAPKLLFHYYDKDFNNEADTPDNFQSRRPNTSFCFLDIRSPGLGDTAMYLCATSRAPGVRATDTQYFGPGTRLTVL.

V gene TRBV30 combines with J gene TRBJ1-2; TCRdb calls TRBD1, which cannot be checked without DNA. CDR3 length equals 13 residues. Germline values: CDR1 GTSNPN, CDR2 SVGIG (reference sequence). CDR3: CAGGQGDNYGYTF.

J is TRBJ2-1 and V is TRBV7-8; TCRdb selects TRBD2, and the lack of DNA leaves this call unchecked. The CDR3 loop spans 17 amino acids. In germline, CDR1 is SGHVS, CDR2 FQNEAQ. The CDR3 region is CASSLTTSGAAYNEQFF.

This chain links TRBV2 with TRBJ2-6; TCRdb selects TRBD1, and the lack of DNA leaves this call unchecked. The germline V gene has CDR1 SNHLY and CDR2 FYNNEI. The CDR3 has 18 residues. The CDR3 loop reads CASSGWGAQGNGANVLTF.

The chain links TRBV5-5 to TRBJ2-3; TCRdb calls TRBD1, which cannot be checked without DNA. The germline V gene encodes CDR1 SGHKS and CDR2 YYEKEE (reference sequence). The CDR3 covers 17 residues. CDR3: CASSFSMGGIPTDTQYF. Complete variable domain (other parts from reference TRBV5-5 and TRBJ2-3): DAGVTQSPTHLIKTRGQQVTLRCSPISGHKSVSWYQQVLGQGPQFIFQYYEKEERGRGNFPDRFSARQFPNYSSELNVNALLLGDSALYLCASSFSMGGIPTDTQYFGPGTRLTVL.

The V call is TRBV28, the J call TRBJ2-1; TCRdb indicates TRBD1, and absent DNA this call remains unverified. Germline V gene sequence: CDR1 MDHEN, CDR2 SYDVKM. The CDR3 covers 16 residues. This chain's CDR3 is CASSLTKRTGRNEQFF.

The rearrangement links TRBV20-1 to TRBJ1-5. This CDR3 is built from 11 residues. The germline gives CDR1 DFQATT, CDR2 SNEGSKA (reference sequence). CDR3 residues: CSAALGQPQHF.

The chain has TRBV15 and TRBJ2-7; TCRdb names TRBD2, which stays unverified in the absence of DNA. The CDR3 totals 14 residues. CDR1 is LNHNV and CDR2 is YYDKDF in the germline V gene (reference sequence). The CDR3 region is CATRMGDSVYEQYF.

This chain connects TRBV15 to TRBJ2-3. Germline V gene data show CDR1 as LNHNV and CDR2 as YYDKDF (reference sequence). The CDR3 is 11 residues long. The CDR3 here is CATSRDAAQYF.

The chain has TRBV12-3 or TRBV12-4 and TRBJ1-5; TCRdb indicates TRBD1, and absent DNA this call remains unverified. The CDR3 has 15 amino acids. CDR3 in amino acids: CASSSQGGGRQPQHF.

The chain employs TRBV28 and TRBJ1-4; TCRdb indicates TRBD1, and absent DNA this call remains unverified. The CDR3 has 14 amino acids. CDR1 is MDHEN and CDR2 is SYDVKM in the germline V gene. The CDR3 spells CASRGTMRNEKLFF. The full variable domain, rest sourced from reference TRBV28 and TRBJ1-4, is DVKVTQSSRYLVKRTGEKVFLECVQDMDHENMFWYRQDPGLGLRLIYFSYDVKMKEKGDIPEGYSVSREKKERFSLILESASTNQTSMYLCASRGTMRNEKLFFGSGTQLSVL.

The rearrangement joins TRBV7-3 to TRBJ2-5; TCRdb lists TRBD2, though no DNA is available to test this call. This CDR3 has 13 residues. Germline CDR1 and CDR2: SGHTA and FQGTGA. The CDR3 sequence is CASSLREGETQYF.

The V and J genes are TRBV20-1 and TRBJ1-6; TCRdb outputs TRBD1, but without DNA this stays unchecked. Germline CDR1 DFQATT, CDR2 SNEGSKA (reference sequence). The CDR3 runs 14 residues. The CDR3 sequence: CSATGAGLLSPLHF.

The CDR3: CSVGDFNTDTQYF. The rearrangement joins TRBV29-1 to TRBJ2-3. This CDR3 has 13 amino acids. CDR1 and CDR2 from the germline V gene are SQVTM and ANQGSEA.

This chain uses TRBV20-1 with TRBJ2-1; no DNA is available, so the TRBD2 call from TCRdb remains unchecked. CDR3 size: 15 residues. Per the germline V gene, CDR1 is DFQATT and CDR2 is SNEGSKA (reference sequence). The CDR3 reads CSASIHPAGDNEQFF.

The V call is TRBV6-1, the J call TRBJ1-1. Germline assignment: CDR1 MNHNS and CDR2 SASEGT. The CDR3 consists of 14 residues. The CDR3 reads CASSVSGTYTEAFF.

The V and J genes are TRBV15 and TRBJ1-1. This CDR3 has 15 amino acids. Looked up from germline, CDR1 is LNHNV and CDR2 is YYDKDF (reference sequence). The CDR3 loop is CATSRGYSMNTEAFF.